The 18 T cell receptor beta chains below all came from one sample that was sequenced in a study of PD-1 blockade in classical Hodgkin lymphoma. No patient escaped relapse after autologous stem cell transplantation, and brentuximab vedotin exposure varied. Repertoires were generated with immunoSEQ multiplex PCR, while TCRdb's copy carries only in-frame clones and drops some. The sample includes about 11,000 clones, roughly 76% of them seen just once. The sequenced sample was peripheral blood mononuclear cells (PBMCs), obtained at baseline. All receptors derive from a human donor with classical Hodgkin lymphoma.

The chain carries TRBV15 and TRBJ1-1; D unclear. CDR1 LNHNV and CDR2 YYDKDF come from the germline V gene (reference sequence). V lost 5 bases and J lost 1, with 11 bases in between. The CDR3 consists of 14 residues. CDR3 nucleotide sequence: TGTGCCACCAGCCTCCGGGCCACGAACACTGAAGCTTTCTTT. Its protein is CATSLRATNTEAFF. The full variable domain, with the rest looked up from reference TRBV15 and TRBJ1-1, is DAMVIQNPRYQVTQFGKPVTLSCSQTLNHNVMYWYQQKSSQAPKLLFHYYDKDFNNEADTPDNFQSRRPNTSFCFLDIRSPGLGDTAMYLCATSLRATNTEAFFGQGTRLTVV.

This clone was counted only a few times. The chain uses TRBV21-1 and TRBJ1-1. TRBV21-1 is shown as a pseudogene. The CDR3 sequence is 14 residues long. CDR3 sequence reads: CASSKEGVNTEAFF. The CDR3 coding sequence is TGTGCCAGCAGCAAAGAGGGCGTGAACACTGAAGCTTTCTTT.

The J gene is TRBJ2-7, the V gene TRBV7-2; 10 bases fit TRBD2. The germline CDR1 and CDR2 sequences are SGHTA and FQGNSA. The CDR3 consists of 15 residues. J lost 3 bases, V lost 4 bases, and 6 bases had no gene match. CDR3 sequence (DNA): TGTGCCAGCAGCTCGCAGGGACTAGCGAACTACGAGCAGTACTTC. Translation gives CASSSQGLANYEQYF.

The rearrangement joins TRBV29-1 to TRBJ1-2; TRBD1 is a possible D gene (5 bases). The CDR3 covers 11 residues. V was pared by 0 bases and J by 13 bases, with 12 bases between. Germline V gives CDR1 SQVTM, CDR2 ANQGSEA. The CDR3 loop is CSVEEGTGLTF. The CDR3 coding sequence is TGCAGCGTTGAAGAGGGGACGGGTCTCACCTTC.

J is TRBJ2-3 and V is TRBV18, with a tentative D call TRBD2 (6 bases). V lost 0 bases and J lost 0, with 10 bases in between. Germline CDR1 and CDR2: KGHSH and LQKENI. The CDR3 covers 16 residues. CDR3 in DNA: TGTGCCAGCTCACCACCGATCGGGACTAGCACAGATACGCAGTATTTT. This codes for CASSPPIGTSTDTQYF.

This chain links TRBV14 with TRBJ2-5; 15 nucleotides align to TRBD2. Unmatched junction bases numbered 13, after V lost 4 bases and J lost 4 bases. The CDR3 covers 19 residues. CDR1 SGHDN and CDR2 FVKESK come from the germline V gene. The CDR3 protein is CASSLLPGLAGGRRETQYF. The CDR3 DNA is TGTGCCAGCAGCCTCCTTCCGGGACTAGCGGGAGGAAGGCGAGAGACCCAGTACTTC.

V is TRBV5-6 and J is TRBJ2-7; D remains ambiguous. This CDR3 is 14 amino acids long. With 4 bases removed from V and 3 bases from J, the gap between germline ends came to 14 bases. CDR1 and CDR2 from the germline V gene are SGHDT and YYEEEE. The CDR3 bases are TGTGCCAGCAGCCTAAAGGCGGCTCTCTACGAGCAGTACTTC. Protein product: CASSLKAALYEQYF.

This chain connects TRBV7-6 to TRBJ2-7, with 9 bases aligning to TRBD1. The V gene end was trimmed by 5 bases and the J gene end by 4 bases; junction bases not matched to a gene: 9. There are 15 residues in the CDR3. The germline gives CDR1 SGHVS, CDR2 FNYEAQ. The CDR3 sequence is CASSPAGQGPYEQYF. CDR3 nucleotides: TGTGCCAGCAGCCCAGCGGGACAGGGACCATACGAGCAGTACTTC.

The chain has TRBV29-1 and TRBJ2-1, with D possibly being TRBD2 (5 bases). Germline V gives CDR1 SQVTM, CDR2 ANQGSEA. V gave up 3 bases and J gave up 6 bases, with 12 bases separating them. This CDR3 spans 13 amino acids. The CDR3 DNA reads TGCAGCGTTGACCGGGGAATCGTCAATGAGCAGTTCTTC. Residues: CSVDRGIVNEQFF.

The chain uses TRBV10-1 and TRBJ2-1, with no clear D. This CDR3 region has 12 residues. The germline gives CDR1 WNHNN, CDR2 SYGVQD (reference sequence). Trimming pared 3 bases from V and 4 bases from J, leaving 4 bases between. The CDR3 DNA reads as TGCGCCAGCAGTGATGGGTACAATGAGCAGTTCTTC. As protein: CASSDGYNEQFF.

By share of the sample, this clone is medium-sized. The chain uses TRBV5-6 and TRBJ1-2, with TRBD1 as a possible D gene (5 bases). The CDR3 runs to 11 residues. Trimming took 1 base from V and 11 from J, leaving 9 bases between them. Per germline, CDR1 SGHDT and CDR2 YYEEEE. The CDR3 nucleotides are TGTGCCAGCAGCTTGTCGGACATATACACCTTC. It translates to CASSLSDIYTF.

This clone was picked up a small number of times. The chain employs TRBV6-4 and TRBJ2-1; TRBD2 matches 13 bases. The CDR3 loop spans 15 amino acids. Germline V lookup: CDR1 MRHNA, CDR2 SNTAGT. V dropped 2 bases and J dropped 8; count of bases not matched to a gene: 3. In nucleotides, the CDR3 is TGTGCCAGCAGTGACGGGACTAGCGGGACCGATGAGCAGTTCTTC. Translation: CASSDGTSGTDEQFF.

This clone appeared a single time. The chain links TRBV5-1 to TRBJ2-5; the match to TRBD1 covers 8 bases. The V segment lost 0 bases and the J segment 5 bases; nucleotides outside the gene matches: 6. This CDR3 has 15 amino acids. The germline gives CDR1 SGHRS, CDR2 YFSETQ. DNA for the CDR3: TGCGCCAGCAGCTTGGACGGACAGGGTCCGGAGACCCAGTACTTC. It specifies CASSLDGQGPETQYF.

A single count supports this clone. This rearrangement joins TRBV19 to TRBJ2-6, with D unresolved. Looked up from germline, CDR1 is LNHDA and CDR2 is SQIVND (reference sequence). Trimming took 10 bases from V and 0 from J, leaving 25 bases between them. The CDR3 spans 19 residues. The CDR3, as DNA: TGTGCCACTATGAAACGCCCAGACAAGAGTAACTCTGGGGCCAACGTCCTGACTTTC. Its protein is CATMKRPDKSNSGANVLTF.

This clone was observed a few times. V and J are TRBV13 and TRBJ1-5; 7 nucleotides match TRBD1. This CDR3 has 13 residues. Trimming took 5 bases from V and 5 from J; bases not matched to a gene: 3. Germline V CDR1 and CDR2: PRHDT, FYEKMQ (reference sequence). CDR3 loop: CASSPDRDQPQHF. In DNA form, the CDR3 reads TGTGCCAGCAGCCCCGACAGGGATCAGCCCCAGCATTTT.

V gene TRBV30 combines with J gene TRBJ2-7; D gene ambiguous. The CDR3 totals 11 residues. Deletions cut 2 bases from V and 0 bases from J, with 2 bases between. The germline gives CDR1 GTSNPN, CDR2 SVGIG (reference sequence). The chain's CDR3 is CAWSFSYEQYF. CDR3 nucleotides: TGTGCCTGGAGTTTCTCCTACGAGCAGTACTTC.

The V call is TRBV27, the J call TRBJ2-2; the D is unclear. Germline V CDR1 and CDR2: MNHEY, SMNVEV (reference sequence). V gave up 3 bases and J gave up 4 bases, with 6 bases separating them. The length of the CDR3 is 13 residues. The CDR3 protein is CASSLMFTGELFF. CDR3 coding DNA: TGTGCCAGCAGTTTGATGTTCACCGGGGAGCTGTTTTTT.

V and J are TRBV10-3 and TRBJ2-3, with D possibly TRBD1 on 6 matching bases. V was clipped by 7 bases and J by 2 bases, with 10 bases between them. Germline V gene sequence: CDR1 ENHRY, CDR2 SYGVKD. This CDR3 is 13 amino acids long. CDR3 in amino acids: CAINRDNTDTQYF. In DNA form, the CDR3 reads TGTGCCATCAACCGGGACAACACAGATACGCAGTATTTT.